One and the same sample provided the 30 T cell receptor beta chains below, sequenced in a study of cytomegalovirus exposure and HLA in healthy donors. Libraries were prepared by immunoSEQ multiplex PCR; TCRdb keeps only in-frame clonotypes and omits some of them. Of over 150,000 clones detected, 75% to 95% appear once; the ten largest clones hold about 2.9%. Sequencing was performed on PBMCs. The receptor source for this set is a woman aged 18-29 years in good health and CMV-seropositive.

J is TRBJ1-4 and V is TRBV4-1; 9 bases match TRBD1. There are 15 residues in the CDR3. The trim removed 1 base at V and 8 bases at J, leaving 5 bases unmatched. CDR1 is MGHRA, CDR2 YSYEKL, per germline. The CDR3 DNA reads TGCGCCAGCAGCCAAGGGGGACAGGGTGGCGAAAAACTGTTTTTT. Translating it yields CASSQGGQGGEKLFF.

The rearrangement uses TRBV5-1 and TRBJ2-3, with 9 bases identical to TRBD2. V shed 6 bases and J 1 base; nucleotides not matched to a gene: 9. The CDR3 spans 16 residues. CDR1 and CDR2 from the germline V gene are SGHRS and YFSETQ. The CDR3: CASTLAERGGTDTQYF. CDR3 bases: TGCGCCAGCACCCTCGCGGAGCGGGGGGGCACAGATACGCAGTATTTT.

The chain carries TRBV19 and TRBJ1-1; D may be TRBD1 (5 bases). V lost 7 bases and J lost 4, with 10 bases in between. This CDR3 contains 12 residues. Germline V gives CDR1 LNHDA, CDR2 SQIVND (reference sequence). CDR3 residues: CASTIGGTEAFF. CDR3 coding DNA: TGTGCCAGTACTATCGGGGGCACTGAAGCTTTCTTT.

The chain recombines TRBV2 with TRBJ1-1; D is ambiguous. Germline-derived CDR1 and CDR2 are SNHLY and FYNNEI. Trimming took 6 bases from V and 0 from J, leaving 11 bases between them. The CDR3 loop spans 14 amino acids. The CDR3 DNA reads TGTGCCAGCAGCGAGGAGGCTGTGAACACTGAAGCTTTCTTT. The encoded protein is CASSEEAVNTEAFF.

The rearrangement links TRBV19 to TRBJ1-3; weak D call: TRBD1 (6 bases). The CDR3 is 16 residues long. Germline loops: CDR1 LNHDA, CDR2 SQIVND (reference sequence). Trimming cost V 5 bases and J 0 bases, with 14 bases left between them. The CDR3 is CASSRTVQISGNTIYF. CDR3 DNA sequence: TGTGCCAGTAGTCGGACAGTTCAGATCTCTGGAAACACCATATATTTT.

With regard to this clone: The junction does not match germline at one end; this may be a read error. The J gene is TRBJ2-7, the V gene TRBV28; 11 nucleotides line up with TRBD2. There are 12 residues in the CDR3. Germline CDR1 reads MDHEN; CDR2 reads SYDVKM. CDR3 in amino acids: CASSPGTSGPRF. For the CDR3, the DNA is TGTGCCAGCAGCCCAGGGACTAGCGGACCGAGGTTC.

Worth noting for this clone: Other DNA sequences from this sample encode an identical CDR3 as well. This chain connects TRBV7-3 to TRBJ2-3, with D possibly TRBD2 on 6 matching bases. Germline V CDR1 and CDR2: SGHTA, FQGTGA. Trimming removed 1 base from V and 6 bases from J, with 8 bases in between. This CDR3 is built from 13 residues. CDR3 nucleotide sequence: TGTGCCAGCAGCTTAAGGGAGGCGGATACGCAGTATTTT. Residues: CASSLREADTQYF. Full variable domain (rest looked up from reference TRBV7-3 and TRBJ2-3): GAGVSQTPSNKVTEKGKYVELRCDPISGHTALYWYRQSLGQGPEFLIYFQGTGAADDSGLPNDRFFAVRPEGSVSTLKIQRTERGDSAVYLCASSLREADTQYFGPGTRLTVL.

The chain carries TRBV4-3 and TRBJ2-5, with D possibly being TRBD1 (6 bases). V lost 0 bases, J lost 1 base, and 9 bases lay in between. CDR3 size: 15 residues. From germline, CDR1 is LGHNA and CDR2 YSLEER. In DNA form, the CDR3 reads TGCGCCAGCAGCCAAGATATCAGGGGCCAAGAGACCCAGTACTTC. Translating it yields CASSQDIRGQETQYF.

The chain links TRBV7-8 to TRBJ1-5, with a possible D match to TRBD1 (6 bases). The germline gives CDR1 SGHVS, CDR2 FQNEAQ. The V end was cut by 5 bases, the J end by 0 bases, with 11 bases between. This CDR3 region has 15 residues. CDR3 sequence: CASSVDRYSNQPQHF. CDR3 nucleotides: TGTGCCAGCAGCGTTGACAGGTATAGCAATCAGCCCCAGCATTTT.

The chain carries TRBV2 and TRBJ2-3; a weak D match, TRBD1 (6 bases). Trimming took 3 bases from V and 0 from J, leaving 19 bases between them. The germline V gene encodes CDR1 SNHLY and CDR2 FYNNEI. The length of the CDR3 is 18 residues. The CDR3 sequence: CASSEGAGGGVSTDTQYF. CDR3 DNA sequence: TGTGCCAGCAGTGAGGGGGCGGGTGGGGGCGTTAGCACAGATACGCAGTATTTT. Combining the CDR3 with reference TRBV2 and TRBJ2-3 gives the whole variable domain EPEVTQTPSHQVTQMGQEVILRCVPISNHLYFYWYRQILGQKVEFLVSFYNNEISEKSEIFDDQFSVERPDGSNFTLKIRSTKLEDSAMYFCASSEGAGGGVSTDTQYFGPGTRLTVL.

This chain links TRBV7-8 with TRBJ2-7; 8 bases are shared with TRBD1. Losses at the gene ends were 5 bases for V and 6 bases for J; bases not matched to a gene: 9. The CDR3 consists of 14 residues. Germline CDR1 SGHVS, CDR2 FQNEAQ. Here the CDR3 reads CASSRQGAPLEQYF. As DNA, the CDR3 is TGTGCCAGCAGCCGCCAGGGGGCCCCCCTCGAGCAGTACTTC.

V usage is TRBV4-2 and J usage is TRBJ2-7; no reliable D call. Trimming removed 5 bases at V and 2 bases at J, with 10 bases between. CDR1 LGHNA and CDR2 YNFKEQ come from the germline V gene. The length of the CDR3 is 13 residues. CDR3 amino acids: CASSAALTYEQYF. In DNA, the CDR3 is TGTGCCAGCAGCGCGGCGCTTACCTACGAGCAGTACTTC.

The chain links TRBV6-6 to TRBJ2-2; 10 nucleotides agree with TRBD1. Trimming at V came to 2 bases and at J to 6 bases, leaving 6 bases not matched to a gene. This CDR3 spans 16 amino acids. Germline CDR1 MNHNY, CDR2 SVGAGI (reference sequence). CDR3 region: CASSYPGTGDPGELFF. CDR3 nucleotides: TGTGCCAGCAGTTACCCCGGGACAGGGGATCCCGGGGAGCTGTTTTTT.

The CDR3 reads CASSFGLAGGNTGELFF. CDR3 bases: TGTGCCAGCAGCTTCGGACTAGCGGGGGGAAACACCGGGGAGCTGTTTTTT. The J gene is TRBJ2-2, the V gene TRBV7-9, with TRBD2 matching 14 bases. V dropped 3 bases and J dropped 2; count of bases not matched to a gene: 2. Germline CDR1 is SEHNR and CDR2 is FQNEAQ (reference sequence). The CDR3 is 17 amino acids.

J is TRBJ2-3 and V is TRBV28; the match to TRBD1 covers 8 bases. The germline V gene encodes CDR1 MDHEN and CDR2 SYDVKM. The CDR3 length is 15 residues. The junction had 6 bases not matched to a gene; V was cut back by 7 bases and J by 0 bases. CDR3 protein: CASITQGASTDTQYF. CDR3 in DNA: TGTGCCAGCATTACCCAGGGGGCGAGCACAGATACGCAGTATTTT. The full variable domain, completed using reference TRBV28 and TRBJ2-3, is DVKVTQSSRYLVKRTGEKVFLECVQDMDHENMFWYRQDPGLGLRLIYFSYDVKMKEKGDIPEGYSVSREKKERFSLILESASTNQTSMYLCASITQGASTDTQYFGPGTRLTVL.

J is TRBJ1-3 and V is TRBV30; D uncertain. Germline loops: CDR1 GTSNPN, CDR2 SVGIG (reference sequence). The CDR3 runs 15 residues. V lost 1 base and J lost 4, with 14 bases in between. In DNA, the CDR3 is TGTGCCTGGAGTGGGTCCGTTCTTCAGGGAAACACCATATATTTT. It translates to CAWSGSVLQGNTIYF.

The chain links TRBV4-1 to TRBJ1-4, with a tentative D call TRBD1 (6 bases). CDR1 is MGHRA, CDR2 YSYEKL, per germline. The CDR3 is 13 residues long. Trimming took 6 bases from V and 4 from J, leaving 9 bases between them. CDR3 residues: CASSRTVNEKLFF. The CDR3 bases are TGCGCCAGCAGTCGGACAGTTAATGAAAAACTGTTTTTT.

The rearrangement joins TRBV4-3 to TRBJ2-7; unclear D gene. The germline V and J ends were trimmed by 0 bases and 0 bases, with 15 bases remaining between them. Germline V lookup: CDR1 LGHNA, CDR2 YSLEER. The CDR3 consists of 17 residues. This CDR3 is CASSQDPVGTLSYEQYF. DNA of the CDR3: TGCGCCAGCAGCCAAGACCCCGTGGGCACGCTCTCCTACGAGCAGTACTTC.

The chain carries TRBV7-2 and TRBJ1-3; TRBD1 might be the D (5 bases). The V gene lost 2 bases and the J gene lost 2 bases, with 10 bases spanning the gap. The CDR3 totals 15 residues. The germline CDR1 and CDR2 sequences are SGHTA and FQGNSA. CDR3 residues: CASSLTGGTGNTIYF. The CDR3 DNA sequence: TGTGCCAGCAGCTTAACGGGGGGTACTGGAAACACCATATATTTT.

V and J are TRBV5-4 and TRBJ1-1, with D tentatively TRBD1 (6 bases). V was trimmed by 3 bases and J by 0 bases, leaving 9 bases between them. Germline V gene sequence: CDR1 SGHNT, CDR2 YYREEE (reference sequence). This CDR3 comprises 14 residues. The CDR3 region is CASSWAGVNTEAFF. CDR3 DNA: TGTGCCAGCAGCTGGGCAGGGGTGAACACTGAAGCTTTCTTT. The full variable domain, its missing parts supplied by reference TRBV5-4 and TRBJ1-1, is ETGVTQSPTHLIKTRGQQVTLRCSSQSGHNTVSWYQQALGQGPQFIFQYYREEENGRGNFPPRFSGLQFPNYSSELNVNALELDDSALYLCASSWAGVNTEAFFGQGTRLTVV.

The rearrangement joins TRBV4-3 to TRBJ2-1, with 12 bases that match TRBD2. CDR1 LGHNA and CDR2 YSLEER come from the germline V gene. Trimming removed 3 bases from V and 2 bases from J; junction bases left unmatched: 8. The CDR3 has 18 residues. DNA for the CDR3: TGCGCCAGCAGCCAGGGGACTAGCGGGTCTAACGCCTACAATGAGCAGTTCTTC. This encodes CASSQGTSGSNAYNEQFF.

The J gene is TRBJ1-5, the V gene TRBV6-6; a weak D match, TRBD1 (5 bases). The CDR3 has 12 residues. Germline V gene lookup returns CDR1 MNHNY and CDR2 SVGAGI (reference sequence). Trimming stripped 6 bases from V and 6 bases from J, with 9 bases between. The CDR3 reads CASRHRRQPQHF. CDR3 nucleotides: TGTGCCAGCAGACACAGGCGTCAGCCCCAGCATTTT.

This rearrangement joins TRBV10-2 to TRBJ1-5, with 7 bases fitting TRBD1. This CDR3 contains 16 residues. Germline loops: CDR1 WSHSY, CDR2 SAAADI. J gave up 2 bases and V 2 bases, and 6 bases lay outside the gene matches. The CDR3 region is CASSELETGRNQPQHF. CDR3 coding DNA: TGCGCCAGCAGTGAGCTTGAGACAGGGCGCAATCAGCCCCAGCATTTT.

The rearrangement joins TRBV7-6 to TRBJ2-5; 8 nucleotides line up with TRBD2. The CDR3 covers 15 residues. V lost 3 bases and J lost 7; bases outside the gene matches: 10. The germline CDR1 and CDR2 sequences are SGHVS and FNYEAQ. CDR3 loop: CASSFPQRGPPTQYF. CDR3 nucleotide sequence: TGTGCCAGCAGCTTCCCTCAGCGGGGGCCGCCGACCCAGTACTTC.

V gene TRBV4-1 combines with J gene TRBJ1-2; D is undetermined. CDR1 MGHRA and CDR2 YSYEKL come from the germline V gene. V dropped 0 bases and J dropped 5 bases, with 7 bases sitting between them. This CDR3 region has 13 residues. CDR3 sequence reads: CASSQDPSYGYTF. In nucleotides, the CDR3 is TGCGCCAGCAGCCAAGATCCCAGTTATGGCTACACCTTC.

This chain links TRBV7-8 with TRBJ2-7; 8 bases are shared with TRBD2. This CDR3 is built from 14 residues. V shed 6 bases and J 5 bases; nucleotides not matched to a gene: 9. CDR1 is SGHVS, CDR2 FQNEAQ, per germline. CDR3 sequence reads: CASRETGGRNEQYF. The CDR3, as DNA: TGTGCCAGCAGGGAAACGGGAGGGAGGAACGAGCAGTACTTC. Filled out from reference TRBV7-8 and TRBJ2-7, the complete variable domain reads GAGVSQSPRYKVAKRGQDVALRCDPISGHVSLFWYQQALGQGPEFLTYFQNEAQLDKSGLPSDRFFAERPEGSVSTLKIQRTQQEDSAVYLCASRETGGRNEQYFGPGTRLTVT.

The chain uses TRBV5-1 and TRBJ1-1; 8 bases align to TRBD1. This CDR3 has 17 residues. The trim removed 1 base at V and 0 bases at J, leaving 8 bases unmatched. Germline lookup yields CDR1 SGHRS and CDR2 YFSETQ. CDR3 sequence reads: CASSLFQGASVNTEAFF. CDR3 coding DNA: TGCGCCAGCAGCTTGTTCCAGGGGGCTTCGGTGAACACTGAAGCTTTCTTT.

J is TRBJ2-3 and V is TRBV7-2, with TRBD1 identical over 12 bases. This CDR3 has 15 amino acids. With 4 bases clipped from V and 7 bases from J, the junction kept 6 bases outside the gene matches. Germline CDR1 reads SGHTA; CDR2 reads FQGNSA. The chain's CDR3 is CASSSGTGGPYTQYF. The CDR3 nucleotides are TGTGCCAGCAGCTCCGGGACAGGGGGCCCTTATACGCAGTATTTT. Using reference TRBV7-2 and TRBJ2-3 for the parts outside the CDR3, the full variable domain is GAGVSQSPSNKVTEKGKDVELRCDPISGHTALYWYRQSLGQGLEFLIYFQGNSAPDKSGLPSDRFSAERTGGSVSTLTIQRTQQEDSAVYLCASSSGTGGPYTQYFGPGTRLTVL.

This chain joins TRBV7-8 and TRBJ2-5, with TRBD1 identical over 10 bases. Germline CDR1 reads SGHVS; CDR2 reads FQNEAQ. Germline trimming cut 4 bases from V and 4 bases from J; bases unmatched to any gene: 9. The CDR3 has 16 amino acids. CDR3 sequence reads: CASSSLDRGELETQYF. The CDR3 bases are TGTGCCAGCAGCTCCCTGGACAGGGGGGAATTAGAGACCCAGTACTTC.

The genes are TRBV10-2 and TRBJ1-1; D ambiguous. The CDR3 is made up of 15 amino acids. Germline V gives CDR1 WSHSY, CDR2 SAAADI. V lost 0 bases, J lost 0 bases, and 8 bases lay in between. CDR3 in amino acids: CASSESSAMNTEAFF. The DNA for the CDR3 is TGCGCCAGCAGTGAGTCGTCAGCGATGAACACTGAAGCTTTCTTT.